This T cell receptor beta chain is drawn from a study of control samples from healthy donors and cancer patients. Clones were sequenced by immunoSEQ multiplex PCR, and TCRdb holds only the in-frame ones, with some missing. The sample comprises more than 85,000 clones, approximately 88% of which are singletons, and around 3.5% rests with the top ten. This CDR3 contains 14 residues. Trimming stripped 7 bases from V and 6 bases from J, with 17 bases between. Germline loops: CDR1 MNHNS, CDR2 SASEGT. The V gene is TRBV6-1, the J gene TRBJ2-3; no clear D gene. The sequence came from a woman between 55 and 75 years old with lung cancer. The sequencing input was PBMCs. The CDR3 nucleotides are TGTGCCAGCAACCATAGGGATCAAGGGGATACGCAGTATTTT. It translates to CASNHRDQGDTQYF.